What follows are 28 T cell receptor beta chains derived from one specimen sequenced in a study of blood T cells in healthy people across ages. A second PCR of roughly 7 to 11 cycles used a sample-barcoded 5' primer and a J-beta primer mix. TCRdb called the 5' RACE reads again in MiXCR, with one record for every CDR3 protein. The table records about 640,000 distinct CDR3 sequences, 58% of them present only once. Sequencing used blood. These receptors came from a man in his sixties in good health.

The V gene is TRBV5-1, the J gene TRBJ1-5, with 8 bases identical to TRBD1. Looked up from germline, CDR1 is SGHRS and CDR2 is YFSETQ. Trimming removed 3 bases from V and 4 bases from J; junction bases left unmatched: 6. The CDR3 runs to 15 residues. The CDR3 nucleotides read TGCGCCAGCAGCTGGGGGACAGGCTCAAATCAGCCCCAGCATTTT. It translates to CASSWGTGSNQPQHF.

This clonotype was observed a few times. The chain is built from TRBV12-3 or TRBV12-4 and TRBJ2-3; 12 nucleotides line up with TRBD2. This CDR3 is built from 20 residues. Germline trimming cut 1 base from V and 4 bases from J; bases unmatched to any gene: 15. In DNA, the CDR3 is TGTGCCAGCAGTTTAGAGTGGTCCCTAGCGGGGGGGAATGGGGCAGATACGCAGTATTTT. The encoded protein is CASSLEWSLAGGNGADTQYF.

The V call is TRBV12-3 or TRBV12-4, the J call TRBJ1-5; 11 nucleotides align to TRBD1. The CDR3 runs 18 residues. Trimming removed 0 bases from V and 6 bases from J; junction bases left unmatched: 10. The CDR3 reads CASSLAWTGGNLRQPQHF. CDR3 nucleotides: TGTGCCAGCAGTTTAGCGTGGACAGGGGGCAATTTGCGTCAGCCCCAGCATTTT.

As concerns this clonotype: At one end the junction does not follow the germline gene, possibly because of a read error. CDR3 sequence (DNA): TGCGCCACCAGGGACAGGAACACCGGGGAGCTGTTTTTT. Its protein product is CATRDRNTGELFF. The chain couples TRBV24-1 to TRBJ2-2, with 7 bases aligning to TRBD1. The V gene's germline CDR1 is KGHDR and CDR2 SFDVKD. The CDR3 has 13 residues.

The chain couples TRBV9 to TRBJ2-2; 11 bases match TRBD1. Trimming cost V 3 bases and J 4 bases; bases outside gene matches: 5. The CDR3 runs to 16 residues. Germline CDR1 is SGDLS and CDR2 is YYNGEE. This CDR3 is CASSAGQGATTGELFF. The CDR3 bases are TGTGCCAGCAGCGCAGGACAGGGGGCTACCACCGGGGAGCTGTTTTTT.

This chain uses TRBV6-1 with TRBJ2-7; D call uncertain. The CDR3 contains 14 residues. The germline V gene has CDR1 MNHNS and CDR2 SASEGT. Trimming left V 1 base short and J 0 bases short, with 7 bases between. CDR3 region: CASSEGPTSYEQYF. The CDR3 bases are TGTGCCAGCAGTGAAGGGCCCACCTCCTACGAGCAGTACTTC.

The DNA for the CDR3 is TGTGCCATCAGTGAGAGGAGGGCTGAAGAGCAGTTCTTC. This codes for CAISERRAEEQFF. The V call is TRBV10-3, the J call TRBJ2-1, with a tentative D call TRBD2 (6 bases). From germline, CDR1 is ENHRY and CDR2 SYGVKD. V shed 2 bases and J shed 10 bases, with 12 bases lying between them. The CDR3 runs to 13 residues.

This chain joins TRBV9 and TRBJ1-6; 12 bases line up with TRBD1. The germline gives CDR1 SGDLS, CDR2 YYNGEE. This CDR3 spans 17 amino acids. V gave up 2 bases and J gave up 9 bases; unmatched junction bases: 9. CDR3 residues: CASSVRDRGRAGSPLHF. For the CDR3, the DNA is TGTGCCAGCAGCGTTCGGGACAGGGGGCGAGCAGGTTCACCCCTCCACTTT.

The chain is built from TRBV12-3 or TRBV12-4 and TRBJ1-5; 12 bases line up with TRBD1. The CDR3 extends over 15 amino acids. Trimming removed 6 bases from V and 6 bases from J; junction bases left unmatched: 6. The CDR3 bases are TGTGCCAGCAGACCGGGACAGGGGGCAGTTCAGCCCCAGCATTTT. Translating it yields CASRPGQGAVQPQHF.

The V gene is TRBV12-3 or TRBV12-4, the J gene TRBJ1-1, with D hard to call. The CDR3 is 15 amino acids. With 3 bases removed from V and 4 bases from J, the gap between germline ends came to 15 bases. CDR3 nucleotides: TGTGCCAGCAGTTTGGCAGAGGAAATGAGCACTGAAGCTTTCTTT. This sequence encodes CASSLAEEMSTEAFF.

This clonotype was detected only a few times. The chain uses TRBV7-2 and TRBJ2-5; D remains ambiguous. Trimming shortened V by 5 bases and J by 2 bases, and 27 bases separated the two germline ends. The CDR3 length is 19 residues. Germline V CDR1 and CDR2: SGHTA, FQGNSA. The CDR3, as DNA: TGTGCCAGCAGCCTAACCCCCGCCTGGGCTAGGGTGGGGCAAGAGACCCAGTACTTC. It yields the protein CASSLTPAWARVGQETQYF.

This clonotype came up a few times. The V and J genes are TRBV6-6 and TRBJ2-7; TRBD1 matches 9 bases. Unmatched junction bases numbered 6, after V lost 2 bases and J lost 4 bases. The CDR3 has 15 amino acids. The germline gives CDR1 MNHNY, CDR2 SVGAGI (reference sequence). CDR3 DNA sequence: TGTGCCAGCAGTTACCCGGGACAGGGCAGTTACGAGCAGTACTTC. Amino acid sequence: CASSYPGQGSYEQYF.

The CDR3 bases are TGCAGTGCTTCGGGCCCGCTAGGGTACAATGAGCAGTTCTTC. Its translation is CSASGPLGYNEQFF. The chain employs TRBV20-1 and TRBJ2-1; unclear D gene. Germline V lookup: CDR1 DFQATT, CDR2 SNEGSKA (reference sequence). V lost 5 bases and J 4 bases, leaving 15 bases between the germline ends. The CDR3 is 14 amino acids.

The rearrangement uses TRBV7-7 and TRBJ2-6, with D possibly TRBD1 on 5 matching bases. The V end lost 1 base, the J end lost 0 bases, and 10 bases lay between the germline ends. The CDR3 sequence is 17 residues long. Per the germline V gene, CDR1 is SSHAT and CDR2 is FNYEAQ (reference sequence). The CDR3 loop is CASSLGGRASGANVLTF. CDR3 nucleotide sequence: TGTGCCAGCAGCTTAGGCGGCAGGGCCTCTGGGGCCAACGTCCTGACTTTC.

This chain connects TRBV5-1 to TRBJ2-1, with D possibly TRBD2 on 6 matching bases. V gave up 0 bases and J gave up 4 bases, with 14 bases separating them. The CDR3 loop spans 16 amino acids. Looked up from germline, CDR1 is SGHRS and CDR2 is YFSETQ. The CDR3 coding sequence is TGCGCCAGCAGCTTGGGGGGTAGGGACTTTTACAATGAGCAGTTCTTC. This gives the protein CASSLGGRDFYNEQFF.

The table lists this clonotype with many counts. The chain has TRBV14 and TRBJ2-5; D gene ambiguous. The CDR3 extends over 12 amino acids. Germline-derived CDR1 and CDR2 are SGHDN and FVKESK. V shed 1 base and J shed 5 bases, with 5 bases lying between them. The chain's CDR3 is CASSQGWETQYF. The CDR3 coding sequence is TGTGCCAGCAGCCAAGGTTGGGAGACCCAGTACTTC.

This chain joins TRBV20-1 and TRBJ1-2, with a tentative D call TRBD1 (5 bases). The germline gives CDR1 DFQATT, CDR2 SNEGSKA (reference sequence). Between the trimmed V and J ends, which lost 6 bases and 0 bases, there was a span of 17 bases. CDR3 length equals 15 residues. This CDR3 reads CSADAGREANYGYTF. The DNA of the CDR3 is TGCAGTGCCGACGCAGGGAGGGAAGCTAACTATGGCTACACCTTC.

V and J are TRBV3-1 and TRBJ2-7, with D tentatively TRBD1 or TRBD2 (5 bases each). V was clipped by 0 bases and J by 7 bases, with 13 bases between them. This CDR3 is 14 amino acids long. Germline V gene lookup returns CDR1 LGHDT and CDR2 YNNKEL (reference sequence). The CDR3 is CASSQDIAEGEQYF. CDR3 nucleotides: TGTGCCAGCAGCCAAGATATCGCCGAGGGGGAGCAGTACTTC.

This chain links TRBV7-6 with TRBJ2-1, with 7 bases aligning to TRBD2. The ends lost 5 bases at V and 12 bases at J; junction bases unmatched: 7. The CDR3 has 12 residues. The V gene's germline CDR1 is SGHVS and CDR2 FNYEAQ. For the CDR3, the DNA is TGTGCCAGCAGCCCCGCGGGCGGGGGGCAGTTCTTC. It translates to CASSPAGGGQFF.

The chain is built from TRBV28 and TRBJ1-1, with TRBD1 matching over 10 bases. Trimming cost V 3 bases and J 2 bases; bases outside gene matches: 3. CDR3 length: 15 amino acids. CDR1 is MDHEN and CDR2 is SYDVKM in the germline V gene. Here the CDR3 reads CASSFPTGGNTEAFF. The CDR3 DNA follows: TGTGCCAGCAGTTTTCCGACAGGGGGCAACACTGAAGCTTTCTTT.

This clonotype was recorded at least ten times. The gene calls are TRBV20-1 and TRBJ2-1; TRBD1 matches 10 bases. V lost 2 bases to trimming and J lost 11 bases; unmatched junction nucleotides: 9. Germline CDR1 DFQATT, CDR2 SNEGSKA (reference sequence). The CDR3 sequence is 14 residues long. The CDR3 sequence: CSARRDRGGKKQFF. CDR3 DNA: TGCAGTGCTAGAAGGGACAGGGGAGGAAAAAAGCAGTTCTTC.

There are a few counts of this clonotype. This chain connects TRBV9 to TRBJ2-5; tentative D call: TRBD2 (6 bases). The CDR3 length is 15 residues. Germline-derived CDR1 and CDR2 are SGDLS and YYNGEE. V was cut by 0 bases and J by 1 base, with 10 bases left in between. CDR3 sequence reads: CASSVAGGAQETQYF. The CDR3 nucleotides are TGTGCCAGCAGCGTAGCCGGGGGTGCCCAAGAGACCCAGTACTTC.

The sample holds a few counts of this clonotype. This CDR3 reads CASSEGGTVAPLHF. Here the CDR3 DNA reads TGTGCCAGCAGTGAAGGGGGGACAGTTGCGCCCCTCCACTTT. V usage is TRBV6-1 and J usage is TRBJ1-6, with TRBD1 matching 7 bases. Germline values: CDR1 MNHNS, CDR2 SASEGT. V lost 1 base and J lost 13; bases outside the gene matches: 7. CDR3 length: 14 residues.

The rearrangement uses TRBV11-2 and TRBJ1-6, with no clear D. This CDR3 has 15 residues. Germline CDR1 SGHAT, CDR2 FQNNGV. V gave up 1 base and J gave up 9 bases, with 13 bases separating them. This CDR3 reads CASSLVNTALSPLHF. Written as DNA, the CDR3 is TGTGCCAGCAGCTTAGTTAATACCGCTCTTTCACCCCTCCACTTT.

The table lists this clonotype with a few counts. This chain connects TRBV11-2 to TRBJ2-7, with D possibly matching TRBD2 (6 bases). The CDR3 spans 16 residues. The germline V gene has CDR1 SGHAT and CDR2 FQNNGV. Deletions cut 5 bases from V and 1 base from J, with 18 bases between. The CDR3 DNA sequence: TGTGCCAGCAGCGGAAGTAGGACTAAGGGTTCCTACGAGCAGTACTTC. Translation: CASSGSRTKGSYEQYF.

This clonotype was seen more than once but under ten times. The genes are TRBV25-1 and TRBJ2-7; TRBD2 matches 12 bases. With 1 base clipped from V and 0 bases from J, the junction kept 13 bases outside the gene matches. This CDR3 is 20 amino acids long. Germline V gene lookup returns CDR1 MGHDK and CDR2 SYGVNS. The CDR3 DNA follows: TGTGCCAGCAGTGAATGTGGACTAGCGGGGCATCACTATTACTCCTACGAGCAGTACTTC. This sequence encodes CASSECGLAGHHYYSYEQYF.

DNA of the CDR3: TGTGCCAGCAGCCCCACAGGGAGACCCTACAATGAGCAGTTCTTC. Residues: CASSPTGRPYNEQFF. The rearrangement links TRBV7-9 to TRBJ2-1; possible D gene TRBD1, 6 bases. Germline loops: CDR1 SEHNR, CDR2 FQNEAQ (reference sequence). CDR3 length: 15 amino acids. Trimming removed 5 bases at V and 2 bases at J, with 13 bases between.

This clonotype has just a few counts. J is TRBJ2-4 and V is TRBV29-1; D gene unclear. V was pared by 0 bases and J by 7 bases, with 4 bases between. Germline CDR1 and CDR2: SQVTM and ANQGSEA. This CDR3 is 11 amino acids long. CDR3 in DNA: TGCAGCGTTGAAGACTTCAACATTCAGTACTTC. Translation gives CSVEDFNIQYF.